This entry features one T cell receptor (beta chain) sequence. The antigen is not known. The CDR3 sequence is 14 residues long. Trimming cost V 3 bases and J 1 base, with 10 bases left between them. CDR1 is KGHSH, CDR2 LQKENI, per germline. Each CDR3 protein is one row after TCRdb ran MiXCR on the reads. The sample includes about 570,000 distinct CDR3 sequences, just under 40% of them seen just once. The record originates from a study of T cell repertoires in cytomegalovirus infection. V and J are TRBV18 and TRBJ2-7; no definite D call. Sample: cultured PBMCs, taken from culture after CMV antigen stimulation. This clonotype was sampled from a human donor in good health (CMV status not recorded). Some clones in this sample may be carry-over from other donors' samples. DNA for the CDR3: TGTGCCAGCTCACCCGCCGCCGGGTCCTACGAGCAGTACTTC. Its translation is CASSPAAGSYEQYF.